A single sample gave rise to the 32 T cell receptor beta chains below, sequenced in a study of long-term antiretroviral therapy in people with HIV. Survey-level resolution applied to immunoSEQ assay v3.0. Sequenced by immunoSEQ multiplex PCR; TCRdb stores in-frame clones only, minus some. Counted here are 25,000 to 30,000 clones, about 81% occurring once; the ten biggest clones make up approximately 15%. The material sequenced was unsorted PBMCs, taken 2.9 years after starting antiretroviral therapy. The source of these receptors is a man aged 50-59 years with HIV.

This chain links TRBV27 with TRBJ2-7; D gene uncertain. V was shortened by 2 bases and J by 3 bases, with 8 bases between the two germline ends. Germline CDR1 and CDR2: MNHEY and SMNVEV (reference sequence). CDR3 length equals 13 residues. For the CDR3, the DNA is TGTGCCAGCAGTTTAGGTGTCTACTACGAGCAGTACTTC. It codes for CASSLGVYYEQYF.

The chain has TRBV4-1 and TRBJ2-3; either TRBD1 or TRBD2 may fit D (5 bases each). The germline V gene has CDR1 MGHRA and CDR2 YSYEKL. V shed 4 bases and J shed 1 base, with 12 bases lying between them. The CDR3 consists of 15 residues. The chain's CDR3 is CASSRPGDRTDTQYF. The DNA of the CDR3 is TGCGCCAGCAGCCGGCCCGGGGACCGCACAGATACGCAGTATTTT.

A few counts support this clone. The chain links TRBV19 to TRBJ1-1; D is uncertain. Germline values: CDR1 LNHDA, CDR2 SQIVND (reference sequence). V shed 0 bases and J shed 8 bases, with 16 bases lying between them. This CDR3 region has 15 residues. CDR3 in DNA: TGTGCCAGTAGTATAGATCTTTATTATTTGGCAGAAGCTTTCTTT. Amino acids: CASSIDLYYLAEAFF.

The rearrangement joins TRBV19 to TRBJ2-3; D not resolved. CDR1 and CDR2 (germline): LNHDA, SQIVND (reference sequence). The CDR3 length is 13 residues. Trimming took 3 bases from V and 2 from J, leaving 6 bases between them. The CDR3, as DNA: TGTGCCAGTAGTATGCAGCTCACAGATACGCAGTATTTT. Protein sequence: CASSMQLTDTQYF. Drawing the rest from reference TRBV19 and TRBJ2-3, the complete variable domain is DGGITQSPKYLFRKEGQNVTLSCEQNLNHDAMYWYRQDPGQGLRLIYYSQIVNDFQKGDIAEGYSVSREKKESFPLTVTSAQKNPTAFYLCASSMQLTDTQYFGPGTRLTVL.

J is TRBJ2-3 and V is TRBV5-4, with 9 bases fitting TRBD1. Trimming took 0 bases from V and 1 from J; bases not matched to a gene: 0. This CDR3 has 15 residues. Germline V lookup: CDR1 SGHNT, CDR2 YYREEE (reference sequence). CDR3 protein: CASSLDRGRTDTQYF. CDR3 DNA sequence: TGTGCCAGCAGCTTGGACAGGGGGCGCACAGATACGCAGTATTTT. The whole variable domain, filled in from reference TRBV5-4 and TRBJ2-3, reads ETGVTQSPTHLIKTRGQQVTLRCSSQSGHNTVSWYQQALGQGPQFIFQYYREEENGRGNFPPRFSGLQFPNYSSELNVNALELDDSALYLCASSLDRGRTDTQYFGPGTRLTVL.

This clone has just one count. V gene TRBV7-3 combines with J gene TRBJ2-2, with a weak D call TRBD2 (5 bases). There are 13 residues in the CDR3. V lost 5 bases and J 4 bases, leaving 8 bases between the germline ends. The germline V gene encodes CDR1 SGHTA and CDR2 FQGTGA. CDR3: CASSPSITGELFF. The CDR3, as DNA: TGTGCCAGCAGCCCTAGCATCACCGGGGAGCTGTTTTTT.

This clone occurred a few times. This chain links TRBV9 with TRBJ1-6; tentatively, D is TRBD1 (5 bases). The CDR3 is 14 amino acids. Germline CDR1 SGDLS, CDR2 YYNGEE. Trimming shortened V by 4 bases and J by 9 bases, and 14 bases separated the two germline ends. The CDR3 is CASSPKGISSPLHF. In nucleotides, the CDR3 is TGTGCCAGCAGCCCCAAGGGGATTAGTTCACCCCTCCACTTT.

The chain couples TRBV27 to TRBJ2-3; 10 bases map to TRBD2. Germline CDR1 and CDR2: MNHEY and SMNVEV (reference sequence). V gave up 4 bases and J gave up 4 bases; unmatched junction bases: 14. The CDR3 runs 18 residues. The CDR3 sequence: CASSWGGGSGGVSDTQYF. Written as DNA, the CDR3 is TGTGCCAGCAGTTGGGGGGGCGGGAGCGGGGGGGTCTCAGATACGCAGTATTTT.

The V call is TRBV15, the J call TRBJ1-2, with D hard to call. From germline, CDR1 is LNHNV and CDR2 YYDKDF (reference sequence). The CDR3 totals 15 residues. V gave up 2 bases and J gave up 2 bases, with 12 bases separating them. The CDR3 reads CATSRRFGENYGYTF. The DNA for the CDR3 is TGTGCCACCAGCAGAAGATTCGGTGAGAACTATGGCTACACCTTC.

This clone was seen a handful of times. The V gene is TRBV6-5, the J gene TRBJ2-2, with D perhaps matching TRBD2 (6 bases). The ends were cut back, 2 bases at V and 4 bases at J, with 8 bases in the middle. The germline V gene encodes CDR1 MNHEY and CDR2 SVGAGI. The CDR3 is 14 residues long. In nucleotides, the CDR3 is TGTGCCAGCAGTTACGGAGGGTCCACCGGGGAGCTGTTTTTT. It codes for CASSYGGSTGELFF.

The chain uses TRBV29-1 and TRBJ2-7, with TRBD1 matching 11 bases. The CDR3 is made up of 13 amino acids. Trimming cost V 6 bases and J 4 bases; bases outside gene matches: 5. CDR1 and CDR2 (germline): SQVTM, ANQGSEA. The CDR3 DNA is TGCAGCGTGGACAGGGGGCAAGGATACGAGCAGTACTTC. Translating it yields CSVDRGQGYEQYF.

The table lists this clone with a count of one. The rearrangement links TRBV7-3 to TRBJ2-7; 9 bases align to TRBD1. Germline V lookup: CDR1 SGHTA, CDR2 FQGTGA. This CDR3 is built from 14 residues. V shed 4 bases and J 0 bases; nucleotides not matched to a gene: 1. The DNA of the CDR3 is TGTGCCAGCAGCTCGACAGGGGGCTCCTACGAGCAGTACTTC. It specifies CASSSTGGSYEQYF.

The chain employs TRBV7-2 and TRBJ1-5; 7 nucleotides line up with TRBD1. The CDR3 runs to 14 residues. V trimming: 2 bases; J trimming: 3 bases; junction bases outside the gene matches: 1. Germline V gene sequence: CDR1 SGHTA, CDR2 FQGNSA. The CDR3, as DNA: TGTGCCAGCAGCTTAACAGGGGACAATCAGCCCCAGCATTTT. As protein: CASSLTGDNQPQHF.

The chain carries TRBV6-5 and TRBJ1-6, with D possibly TRBD1 on 5 matching bases. The CDR3 totals 14 residues. The V gene lost 0 bases and the J gene lost 8 bases, with 8 bases spanning the gap. Germline V CDR1 and CDR2: MNHEY, SVGAGI. This CDR3 reads CASSYSTRDSPLHF. CDR3 nucleotide sequence: TGTGCCAGCAGTTACTCGACCAGGGATTCACCCCTCCACTTT.

This clone appeared once. This sequence joins TRBV5-4 and TRBJ2-7, with D maybe TRBD2 (6 bases). This CDR3 is built from 15 residues. The ends were cut back, 2 bases at V and 0 bases at J, with 12 bases in the middle. Per germline, CDR1 SGHNT and CDR2 YYREEE (reference sequence). The CDR3 DNA is TGTGCCAGCAGCTTAGGAGGGGCAAGCTCCTACGAGCAGTACTTC. It yields the protein CASSLGGASSYEQYF.

The chain has TRBV20-1 and TRBJ2-7, with D possibly matching TRBD2 (6 bases). The CDR3 totals 11 residues. Between the trimmed V and J ends, which lost 1 base and 6 bases, there was a span of 7 bases. Germline V gene lookup returns CDR1 DFQATT and CDR2 SNEGSKA (reference sequence). The CDR3 nucleotides are TGCAGTGCTAGAGGGGGGGTCGAGCAGTACTTC. Translated, it gives CSARGGVEQYF.

This clone has only a few counts. Relative to the germline gene, one junction end is altered; a read error may explain this. The V gene is TRBV28, the J gene TRBJ1-5; D unresolved. The CDR3 loop spans 14 amino acids. Germline CDR1 reads MDHEN; CDR2 reads SYDVKM. The DNA of the CDR3 is TGTGCCAGCAGCCCCCGATCGGACTGGCGAGGTCCTGCTTTT. This translates into CASSPRSDWRGPAF.

This chain connects TRBV4-1 to TRBJ1-5; D is unclear. Trimming cost V 5 bases and J 0 bases, with 11 bases left between them. The CDR3 totals 15 residues. The germline V gene has CDR1 MGHRA and CDR2 YSYEKL. The CDR3 DNA is TGCGCCAGCAGCAGTGCGGGCTATAGCAATCAGCCCCAGCATTTT. Amino acid sequence: CASSSAGYSNQPQHF.

The rearrangement joins TRBV28 to TRBJ1-2; 7 bases agree with TRBD1. Germline trimming cut 4 bases from V and 2 bases from J; bases unmatched to any gene: 4. CDR1 MDHEN and CDR2 SYDVKM come from the germline V gene. CDR3 length equals 14 residues. Written as DNA, the CDR3 is TGTGCCAGCAGTTCACCGGGACAGAACTATGGCTACACCTTC. Residues: CASSSPGQNYGYTF.

The rearrangement links TRBV7-2 to TRBJ1-4; TRBD1 might be the D (6 bases). V was clipped by 5 bases and J by 7 bases, with 14 bases between them. The CDR3 contains 14 residues. The germline V gene encodes CDR1 SGHTA and CDR2 FQGNSA. CDR3 sequence: CASSPDRRTEKLFF. In DNA form, the CDR3 reads TGTGCCAGCAGCCCCGACAGGCGGACTGAAAAACTGTTTTTT.

The chain uses TRBV5-5 and TRBJ2-7; maybe TRBD2 (6 bases). Germline CDR1 is SGHKS and CDR2 is YYEKEE (reference sequence). The CDR3 sequence is 18 residues long. Trimming removed 4 bases at V and 0 bases at J, with 23 bases between. CDR3 protein: CASSRLAQGVGSSYEQYF. CDR3 sequence (DNA): TGTGCCAGCAGCCGATTAGCCCAGGGTGTCGGGAGCTCCTACGAGCAGTACTTC. The full variable domain, in which reference TRBV5-5 and TRBJ2-7 provide the parts outside the CDR3, is DAGVTQSPTHLIKTRGQQVTLRCSPISGHKSVSWYQQVLGQGPQFIFQYYEKEERGRGNFPDRFSARQFPNYSSELNVNALLLGDSALYLCASSRLAQGVGSSYEQYFGPGTRLTVT.

This chain joins TRBV7-3 and TRBJ2-3; D gene uncertain. CDR1 and CDR2 from the germline V gene are SGHTA and FQGTGA. This CDR3 has 14 amino acids. Trimming pared 2 bases from V and 2 bases from J, leaving 8 bases between. The CDR3 bases are TGTGCCAGCAGCTTATGGAGTCCCACAGATACGCAGTATTTT. The encoded protein is CASSLWSPTDTQYF.

This clone was picked up one time. This chain connects TRBV29-1 to TRBJ2-5; 11 bases fit TRBD2. The CDR3 length is 13 residues. Looked up from germline, CDR1 is SQVTM and CDR2 is ANQGSEA. Germline trimming cut 8 bases from V and 2 bases from J; bases unmatched to any gene: 4. In DNA form, the CDR3 reads TGCAGCTTTCTAGCGGGGGGACAAGAGACCCAGTACTTC. Its translation is CSFLAGGQETQYF.

The chain joins TRBV30 to TRBJ1-2, with 7 bases identical to TRBD1. CDR3 length: 13 residues. J gave up 4 bases and V 2 bases, and 4 bases lay outside the gene matches. Germline CDR1 is GTSNPN and CDR2 is SVGIG (reference sequence). CDR3 in amino acids: CAWSKDRSYGYTF. CDR3 bases: TGTGCCTGGAGTAAGGACAGGAGCTATGGCTACACCTTC.

DNA for the CDR3: TGCAGCGTTGACGTTCGGGGTATGAACACTGAAGCTTTCTTT. It encodes CSVDVRGMNTEAFF. The genes are TRBV29-1 and TRBJ1-1, with D hard to call. This CDR3 is built from 14 residues. V lost 3 bases to trimming and J lost 0 bases, with 11 bases between them. The germline V gene has CDR1 SQVTM and CDR2 ANQGSEA.

The chain recombines TRBV6-5 with TRBJ1-4, with 8 bases identical to TRBD1. CDR1 MNHEY and CDR2 SVGAGI come from the germline V gene. This CDR3 spans 15 amino acids. V shed 5 bases and J 6 bases; nucleotides not matched to a gene: 8. This chain's CDR3 is CASSKGDRTDEKLFF. In nucleotides, the CDR3 is TGTGCCAGCAGTAAGGGGGACAGGACCGATGAAAAACTGTTTTTT.

The chain links TRBV4-2 to TRBJ2-2; D is uncertain. Germline-derived CDR1 and CDR2 are LGHNA and YNFKEQ. The CDR3 consists of 14 residues. V dropped 8 bases and J dropped 0 bases, with 10 bases sitting between them. The CDR3 loop reads CASGDTANTGELFF. DNA for the CDR3: TGTGCCAGCGGAGACACCGCGAACACCGGGGAGCTGTTTTTT.

J is TRBJ1-1 and V is TRBV27; TRBD1 matches 7 bases. Germline V CDR1 and CDR2: MNHEY, SMNVEV (reference sequence). V lost 3 bases to trimming and J lost 8 bases; unmatched junction nucleotides: 3. The CDR3 covers 12 residues. CDR3 loop: CASSFRGQEAFF. The CDR3 DNA reads TGTGCCAGCAGTTTCCGGGGACAGGAAGCTTTCTTT.

The chain employs TRBV11-2 and TRBJ1-2; D perhaps matches TRBD1 (5 bases). This CDR3 has 14 amino acids. V was cut by 2 bases and J by 2 bases, with 9 bases left in between. Germline V lookup: CDR1 SGHAT, CDR2 FQNNGV. The CDR3 is CASSLSPGNYGYTF. The CDR3 DNA is TGTGCCAGCAGCTTAAGCCCAGGGAACTATGGCTACACCTTC.

A single count supports this clone. The chain employs TRBV5-6 and TRBJ1-4; D call uncertain. The length of the CDR3 is 15 residues. Between the trimmed V and J ends, which lost 0 bases and 0 bases, there was a span of 6 bases. CDR1 SGHDT and CDR2 YYEEEE come from the germline V gene. The DNA for the CDR3 is TGTGCCAGCAGCTTGGAGGGATCAACTAATGAAAAACTGTTTTTT. This gives the protein CASSLEGSTNEKLFF.

The V gene is TRBV5-5, the J gene TRBJ1-1, with TRBD1 as a possible D gene (6 bases). V was pared by 0 bases and J by 2 bases, with 14 bases between. Germline CDR1 and CDR2: SGHKS and YYEKEE (reference sequence). This CDR3 is 16 amino acids long. The chain's CDR3 is CASSLGGDRINTEAFF. The DNA for the CDR3 is TGTGCCAGCAGCTTGGGAGGAGACAGGATAAACACTGAAGCTTTCTTT.

There are a few counts of this clone. This sequence joins TRBV28 and TRBJ1-6, with D hard to call. The CDR3 length is 12 residues. From germline, CDR1 is MDHEN and CDR2 SYDVKM. The V gene lost 0 bases and the J gene lost 9 bases, with 3 bases spanning the gap. CDR3 region: CASSLWGSPLHF. For the CDR3, the DNA is TGTGCCAGCAGTTTATGGGGTTCACCCCTCCACTTT.